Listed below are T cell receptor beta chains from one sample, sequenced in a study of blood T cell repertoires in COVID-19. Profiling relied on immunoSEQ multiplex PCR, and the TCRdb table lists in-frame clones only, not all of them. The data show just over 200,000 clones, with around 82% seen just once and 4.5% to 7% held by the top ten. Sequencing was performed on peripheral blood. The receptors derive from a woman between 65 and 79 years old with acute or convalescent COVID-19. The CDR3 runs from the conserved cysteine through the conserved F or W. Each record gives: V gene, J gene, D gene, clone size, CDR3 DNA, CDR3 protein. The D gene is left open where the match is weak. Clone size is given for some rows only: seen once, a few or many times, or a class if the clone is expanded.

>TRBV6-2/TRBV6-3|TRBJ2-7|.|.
TGTGCCAGCAGCCCGGTGGCAGGGACTTTTTCCTACGAGCAGTACTTC
CASSPVAGTFSYEQYF
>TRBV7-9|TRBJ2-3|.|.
TGTGCCAGCAGCTTAGATCTAGGTACGCAGTATTTT
CASSLDLGTQYF
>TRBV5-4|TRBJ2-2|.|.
TGTGCCAGCAGCTTTTCCGTAACCGGGGAGCTGTTTTTT
CASSFSVTGELFF
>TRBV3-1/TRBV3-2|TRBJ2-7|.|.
TGTGCCAGCAGCCAAGACAAAAGGGGACTTCCTTCCTCCTACGAGCAGTACTTC
CASSQDKRGLPSSYEQYF
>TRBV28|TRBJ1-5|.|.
TGTGCCAGCAGTTATAGGGGCCCTCTAGGGCCCCAGCATTTT
CASSYRGPLGPQHF
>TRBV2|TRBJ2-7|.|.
TGTGCCAGCAGGGGACTTGCGGTGCCGTGGGAGCAGTACTTC
CASRGLAVPWEQYF
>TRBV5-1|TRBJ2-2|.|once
TGCGCCAGCAGCTTGGAACTTGCGAACACCGGGGAGCTGTTTTTT
CASSLELANTGELFF
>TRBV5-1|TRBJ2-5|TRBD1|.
TGCGCCAGCAGCCACGGGACAGGAGAAGAGACCCAGTACTTC
CASSHGTGEETQYF
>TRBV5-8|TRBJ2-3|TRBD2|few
TGTGCCAGCAGCTTGAGCTTAGCGGGACGGAGCACAGATACGCAGTATTTT
CASSLSLAGRSTDTQYF
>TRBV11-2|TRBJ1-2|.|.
TGTGCCAGCAGCTTAGACAGGGCTGGTGGCTACACCTTC
CASSLDRAGGYTF
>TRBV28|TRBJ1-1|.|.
TGTGCCAGCAGTTTACCGCAGGGACATTCTGAAGCTTTCTTT
CASSLPQGHSEAFF
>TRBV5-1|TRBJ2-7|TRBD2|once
TGCGCCAGCAGCGGGACTAGCGGGAGGGCCTACGAGCAGTACTTC
CASSGTSGRAYEQYF
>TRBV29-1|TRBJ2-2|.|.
TGCAGCGGTTGGGCAGCGAACACCGGGGAGCTGTTTTTT
CSGWAANTGELFF
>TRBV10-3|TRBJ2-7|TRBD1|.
TGTGCCATCAGTGAGTCCCAGGGGGTATCCTACGAGCAGTACTTC
CAISESQGVSYEQYF
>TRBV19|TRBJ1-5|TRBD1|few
TGTGCCAGTACGACAACCGGGACAGGGACGGGTCAGCCCCAGCATTTT
CASTTTGTGTGQPQHF
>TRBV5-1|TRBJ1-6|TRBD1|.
TGCGCCAGCAGCTTGCAGGGGGCTGATTCACCCCTCCACTTT
CASSLQGADSPLHF
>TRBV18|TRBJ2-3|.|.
TGTGCCAGCTCACCACCTTACCCGGACGTAGCGTTCGGGGGCACAGATACGCAGTATTTT
CASSPPYPDVAFGGTDTQYF
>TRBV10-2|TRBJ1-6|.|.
TGCGCCAGCAGGCGACCGGGCTCCACGGAGGGTTCACCCCTCCACTTT
CASRRPGSTEGSPLHF
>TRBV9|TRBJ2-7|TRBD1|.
TGTGCCAGCAGCCAATCCCGGGACAGGGTGATAGATGAGCAGTACTTC
CASSQSRDRVIDEQYF
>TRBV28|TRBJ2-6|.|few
TGTGCCAGCAGTCTCTACCCCCGAGTTGGGGCCAACGTCCTGACTTTC
CASSLYPRVGANVLTF
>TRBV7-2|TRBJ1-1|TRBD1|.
TGTGCCAGCAGCACCCGCCCGGGACAGGGTTGGGAAGCTTTCTTT
CASSTRPGQGWEAFF
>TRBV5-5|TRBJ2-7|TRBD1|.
TGTGCCAGCAGCTTGATATGGACAGGGGATTACGAGCAGTACTTC
CASSLIWTGDYEQYF
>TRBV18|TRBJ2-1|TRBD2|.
TGTGCCAGCTCCCCCCCTAGCGGGAGCCATGAGCAGTTCTTC
CASSPPSGSHEQFF